One and the same sample provided the 6 T cell receptor beta chains below, sequenced in a study of shared clonotypes between healthy human individuals. TCRdb's copy holds only in-frame clones and misses some; the assay was immunoSEQ multiplex PCR. The table includes approximately 1.5 million clones, approximately 98% detected once. Sequenced material: naive CD4+ T cells sorted from blood. The subset here: CD45RA+ positively selected. These receptors came from a man between 25 and 39 years old in good health.

The rearrangement links TRBV28 to TRBJ2-7; D is perhaps TRBD2 (6 bases). The CDR3 runs 15 residues. Germline values: CDR1 MDHEN, CDR2 SYDVKM. V lost 5 bases, J lost 0 bases, and 14 bases lay in between. DNA of the CDR3: TGTGCCAGCAGTCCGGGAGCCTCGAGCTCCTACGAGCAGTACTTC. Encoded protein: CASSPGASSSYEQYF. The whole variable domain, filled in from reference TRBV28 and TRBJ2-7, reads DVKVTQSSRYLVKRTGEKVFLECVQDMDHENMFWYRQDPGLGLRLIYFSYDVKMKEKGDIPEGYSVSREKKERFSLILESASTNQTSMYLCASSPGASSSYEQYFGPGTRLTVT.

Regarding this clone: The sample contains more than one DNA sequence encoding this CDR3. This chain links TRBV28 with TRBJ1-5; D remains ambiguous. Germline loops: CDR1 MDHEN, CDR2 SYDVKM. V lost 6 bases, J lost 5 bases, and 8 bases lay in between. The CDR3 covers 12 residues. In DNA form, the CDR3 reads TGTGCCAGCAGCTCTCTAGATCAGCCCCAGCATTTT. This sequence encodes CASSSLDQPQHF.

This clone appeared a single time. V gene TRBV29-1 combines with J gene TRBJ2-2; no reliable D call. The CDR3 covers 13 residues. V was shortened by 4 bases and J by 7 bases, with 13 bases between the two germline ends. Germline V CDR1 and CDR2: SQVTM, ANQGSEA. The CDR3 loop reads CSVGFVVGGELFF. CDR3 sequence (DNA): TGCAGCGTTGGGTTCGTCGTGGGCGGGGAGCTGTTTTTT.

This chain connects TRBV28 to TRBJ2-2; D remains unclear. Germline values: CDR1 MDHEN, CDR2 SYDVKM. V was trimmed by 8 bases and J by 3 bases, leaving 16 bases between them. The CDR3 contains 15 residues. The CDR3 reads CASGQADYDTGELFF. CDR3 DNA: TGTGCCAGCGGGCAGGCGGATTACGACACCGGGGAGCTGTTTTTT.

The CDR3 loop reads CASKGTGGTEAFF. The DNA for the CDR3 is TGTGCCAGCAAGGGGACAGGTGGAACTGAAGCTTTCTTT. The chain employs TRBV6-5 and TRBJ1-1; 8 bases align to TRBD1. The CDR3 length is 13 residues. V trimming: 7 bases; J trimming: 5 bases; junction bases outside the gene matches: 6. Germline V CDR1 and CDR2: MNHEY, SVGAGI.

The J gene is TRBJ2-5, the V gene TRBV2; TRBD1 agrees at 8 bases. CDR3 size: 14 residues. The V gene's germline CDR1 is SNHLY and CDR2 FYNNEI. The V and J ends lost 4 bases and 2 bases, in that order; junction bases with no gene match: 3. The CDR3 sequence is CASSAYRGQETQYF. DNA for the CDR3: TGTGCCAGCAGTGCCTACAGGGGGCAAGAGACCCAGTACTTC.